This T cell receptor beta chain was recovered during a study of cytotoxic CD8 clonotypes in ibrutinib-treated CLL. About the research overall: Within the patient group, 11 were relapsed/refractory and some 16 treatment-naive, and 17 were IGHV unmutated.

Germline CDR1 and CDR2: MNHEY and SMNVEV (reference sequence). Trimming removed 3 bases at V and 4 bases at J, with 10 bases between. The CDR3 covers 14 residues. This table comes from immunoSEQ multiplex PCR, and its TCRdb copy is limited to in-frame clones, with some not included. The table lists about 29,000 clones, 76% of them singletons. This clone showed up just a few times. As yet, its antigen is unknown. Overall study findings and caveats: Baseline clonality, higher than in age-matched healthy donors, tracked circulating CD8+ T-cell counts.

The TCR originated in a human donor with chronic lymphocytic leukemia. Specimen: PBMCs, collected after 36 months of ibrutinib treatment. The rearrangement uses TRBV27 and TRBJ2-1; D is possibly TRBD1 (6 bases). In nucleotides, the CDR3 is TGTGCCAGCAGTTTTGGGACAACTTACAATGAGCAGTTCTTC. It encodes CASSFGTTYNEQFF.